These T cell receptor beta chains were read from a single sample in a study of cytomegalovirus exposure and HLA in healthy donors. The table came from immunoSEQ multiplex PCR; TCRdb's copy has only in-frame clones and leaves some out. The table shows some 140,000 clones, with 65% to 80% occurring only once. Sequenced: PBMCs. These receptors all come from a man aged 35-49 years in good health and CMV-seronegative. CDR3s leave out the opening cysteine and the closing phenylalanine or tryptophan. Each record gives: CDR3 protein, J gene, V gene.

CDR3 protein: ASTPGGRPGYGYT; J gene: TRBJ1-2; V gene: TRBV7-9
CDR3 protein: ASSRPGQGYEKLF; J gene: TRBJ1-4; V gene: TRBV5-4
CDR3 protein: ASSLASGEYEQY; J gene: TRBJ2-7; V gene: TRBV5-5
CDR3 protein: AWGQGTQY; J gene: TRBJ2-5; V gene: TRBV30
CDR3 protein: ASSQEMGLAGGLDEQF; J gene: TRBJ2-1; V gene: TRBV14
CDR3 protein: ASSQGGGTGGNTIY; J gene: TRBJ1-3; V gene: TRBV4-3
CDR3 protein: ASSPLWQGNTGELF; J gene: TRBJ2-2; V gene: TRBV5-6
CDR3 protein: ASSSRTGTFTEAF; J gene: TRBJ1-1; V gene: TRBV5-1
CDR3 protein: ASSSGQGPYEQY; J gene: TRBJ2-7; V gene: TRBV5-6
CDR3 protein: ASRLDRGRSTDTQY; J gene: TRBJ2-3; V gene: TRBV5-4
CDR3 protein: ASSPGRQETQY; J gene: TRBJ2-5; V gene: TRBV5-6
CDR3 protein: ASRVTVNTEAF; J gene: TRBJ1-1; V gene: TRBV6-1
CDR3 protein: ASSLGGLAQTQY; J gene: TRBJ2-5; V gene: TRBV5-6
CDR3 protein: ASSQDTYGYT; J gene: TRBJ1-2; V gene: TRBV4-1
CDR3 protein: ASTLRSHDTGELF; J gene: TRBJ2-2; V gene: TRBV9
CDR3 protein: ASLRRENTGELF; J gene: TRBJ2-2; V gene: TRBV19
CDR3 protein: ASSQRGTGVGEKLF; J gene: TRBJ1-4; V gene: TRBV7-9
CDR3 protein: ASSRTHSNTGELF; J gene: TRBJ2-2; V gene: TRBV6-5
CDR3 protein: ASSDFLDSYGYT; J gene: TRBJ1-2; V gene: TRBV6-6
CDR3 protein: SVEGQSYEQY; J gene: TRBJ2-7; V gene: TRBV29-1
CDR3 protein: ATSIRLRGLSYEQY; J gene: TRBJ2-7; V gene: TRBV27
CDR3 protein: ASSYSTASNQPQH; J gene: TRBJ1-5; V gene: TRBV27
CDR3 protein: ASSVEGTTESTDTQY; J gene: TRBJ2-3; V gene: TRBV9
CDR3 protein: ASSHLGLGTYEQY; J gene: TRBJ2-7; V gene: TRBV5-6
CDR3 protein: ASSKGGWDTEAF; J gene: TRBJ1-1; V gene: TRBV6-6
CDR3 protein: ASSSDRGFMNTEAF; J gene: TRBJ1-1; V gene: TRBV5-1
CDR3 protein: ASSVGTGYEQY; J gene: TRBJ2-7; V gene: TRBV5-6
CDR3 protein: ASGPPRGRGTDTQY; J gene: TRBJ2-3; V gene: TRBV28
CDR3 protein: ASSDHQGAVQPQH; J gene: TRBJ1-5; V gene: TRBV6-1